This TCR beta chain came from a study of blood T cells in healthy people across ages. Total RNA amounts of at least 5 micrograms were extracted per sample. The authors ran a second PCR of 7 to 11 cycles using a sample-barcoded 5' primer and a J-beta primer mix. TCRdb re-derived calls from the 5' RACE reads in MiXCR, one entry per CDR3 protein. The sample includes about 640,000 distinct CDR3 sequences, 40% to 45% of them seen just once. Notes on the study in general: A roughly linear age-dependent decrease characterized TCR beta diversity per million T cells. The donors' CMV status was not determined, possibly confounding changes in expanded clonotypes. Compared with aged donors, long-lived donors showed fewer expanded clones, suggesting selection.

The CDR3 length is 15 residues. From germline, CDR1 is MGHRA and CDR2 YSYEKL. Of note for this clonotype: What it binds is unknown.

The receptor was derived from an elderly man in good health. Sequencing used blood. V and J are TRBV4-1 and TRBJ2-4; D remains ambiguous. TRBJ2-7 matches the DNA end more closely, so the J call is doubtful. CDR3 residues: CASSQDDTQLYEQYF. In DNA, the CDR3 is TGCGCCAGCAGCCAAGATGATACACAGCTCTACGAGCAGTACTTC.